Below, 31 T cell receptor beta chains from the same sample are listed, as sequenced in a study of shared T cell receptors in the human thymus (dated by TCRdb to about 2021). Library preparation used the immunoSEQ multiplex PCR assay. What TCRdb holds here is the immuneACCESS table cut down to in-frame rearrangements. Part of the clones is not present; checked against another copy, under half of the missing clones reflect an unresolved V gene, and the others are unexplained. The sample table lists about 660,000 clones, more than 75% of them with a count of one. Of the sample, roughly 0.0089% falls within the top ten clones. These records were also assigned to another study, of human thymus T cells.

Sequencing used thymocytes. All receptors derive from a boy younger than two with a congenital heart defect. Donor details come from another sample of the same person, matched by shared clones.

The V and J genes are TRBV30 and TRBJ2-7, with D maybe TRBD1 (6 bases). The CDR3 is made up of 16 amino acids. V lost 2 bases and J 2 bases, leaving 19 bases between the germline ends. CDR1 and CDR2 (germline): GTSNPN, SVGIG (reference sequence). CDR3 sequence: CAWSQGQGLITYEQYF. The CDR3 coding sequence is TGTGCCTGGAGTCAGGGGCAGGGGCTAATTACCTACGAGCAGTACTTC. The entire variable domain, with the rest obtained from reference TRBV30 and TRBJ2-7, is as follows: SQTIHQWPATLVQPVGSPLSLECTVEGTSNPNLYWYRQAAGRGLQLLFYSVGIGQISSEVPQNLSASRPQDRQFILSSKKLLLSDSGFYLCAWSQGQGLITYEQYFGPGTRLTVT.

This clone was detected only once. The chain couples TRBV30 to TRBJ2-5, with D possibly TRBD1 on 7 matching bases. The CDR3 totals 15 residues. V was cut by 5 bases and J by 0 bases, with 16 bases left in between. Germline V CDR1 and CDR2: GTSNPN, SVGIG (reference sequence). CDR3 sequence (DNA): TGTGCCTGGGGGGGGACAGACCCCTACCAAGAGACCCAGTACTTC. Its protein product is CAWGGTDPYQETQYF.

The rearrangement joins TRBV7-2 to TRBJ2-7; 9 nucleotides match TRBD2. Unmatched junction bases numbered 14, after V lost 0 bases and J lost 2 bases. Germline V gene data show CDR1 as SGHTA and CDR2 as FQGNSA. CDR3 length: 19 amino acids. Written as DNA, the CDR3 is TGTGCCAGCAGCTTAGCGGCTAGCGGGGACTCAACGCAGACCTACGAGCAGTACTTC. This gives the protein CASSLAASGDSTQTYEQYF.

This chain uses TRBV18 with TRBJ1-2; no clear D gene. Germline lookup yields CDR1 KGHSH and CDR2 LQKENI. The CDR3 runs 13 residues. V was pared by 3 bases and J by 8 bases, with 13 bases between. The CDR3 region is CASSPPGKYGYTF. The CDR3 DNA reads TGTGCCAGCTCACCCCCGGGGAAATACGGCTACACCTTC.

This chain connects TRBV30 to TRBJ1-6, with a tentative D call TRBD1 (5 bases). This CDR3 is built from 13 residues. Between the trimmed V and J ends, which lost 4 bases and 10 bases, there was a span of 14 bases. CDR1 and CDR2 from the germline V gene are GTSNPN and SVGIG (reference sequence). CDR3 in DNA: TGTGCCTGGACCACCGGGGGAAGGTCACCCCTCCACTTT. Its protein product is CAWTTGGRSPLHF.

CDR3: CASSEEGGLWDTQYF. The CDR3 coding sequence is TGCGCCAGCAGTGAAGAGGGAGGGCTCTGGGATACGCAGTATTTT. The V gene is TRBV10-2, the J gene TRBJ2-3; TRBD2 agrees at 7 bases. From germline, CDR1 is WSHSY and CDR2 SAAADI. The CDR3 has 15 amino acids. Trimming cost V 3 bases and J 6 bases; bases outside gene matches: 9.

This clone came up once. This chain joins TRBV2 and TRBJ2-5; perhaps TRBD2 as D (6 bases). Trimming took off 2 bases at V and 5 bases at J, with 15 bases between the two ends. The CDR3 is 15 amino acids. Germline V gene data show CDR1 as SNHLY and CDR2 as FYNNEI. In nucleotides, the CDR3 is TGTGCCAGCAGTGAACCAATCGGGGGTCTGGAGACCCAGTACTTC. Translated: CASSEPIGGLETQYF.

The V gene is TRBV4-3, the J gene TRBJ1-1; maybe TRBD1 (6 bases). The CDR3 has 13 amino acids. CDR1 LGHNA and CDR2 YSLEER come from the germline V gene. V dropped 4 bases and J dropped 7 bases, with 13 bases sitting between them. In nucleotides, the CDR3 is TGCGCCAGCAGCCCGACGGACAGAGTTGAAGCTTTCTTT. It encodes CASSPTDRVEAFF.

The chain carries TRBV4-3 and TRBJ1-1, with D maybe TRBD1 (6 bases). The germline gives CDR1 LGHNA, CDR2 YSLEER. The length of the CDR3 is 14 residues. Trimming removed 3 bases from V and 10 bases from J, with 18 bases in between. CDR3 nucleotides: TGCGCCAGCAGCCAGGACAGCAAGCCCCTGACAGCTTTCTTT. Translated, it gives CASSQDSKPLTAFF.

The rearrangement links TRBV14 to TRBJ2-7, with TRBD1 identical over 12 bases. Germline lookup yields CDR1 SGHDN and CDR2 FVKESK. The length of the CDR3 is 15 residues. V shed 5 bases, J shed 3 bases, and the junction held 5 bases outside the gene matches. DNA of the CDR3: TGTGCCAGCAGCGTCGGGACAGGGGGCAACTACGAGCAGTACTTC. This codes for CASSVGTGGNYEQYF.

CDR3 nucleotide sequence: TGCGCCAGCAGCCAAGATAATACGGGGTCACCCGACAGGGTAGCTTTCTTT. This translates into CASSQDNTGSPDRVAFF. The gene calls are TRBV4-1 and TRBJ1-1; 7 positions match TRBD1. Losses at the gene ends were 0 bases for V and 10 bases for J; bases not matched to a gene: 17. Looked up from germline, CDR1 is MGHRA and CDR2 is YSYEKL. This CDR3 comprises 17 residues.

The chain joins TRBV7-2 to TRBJ1-3, with 9 bases identical to TRBD1. Germline V gene data show CDR1 as SGHTA and CDR2 as FQGNSA. The junction had 9 bases not matched to a gene; V was cut back by 2 bases and J by 1 base. The CDR3 spans 18 residues. The CDR3 DNA follows: TGTGCCAGCAGCTTAATAACAGGGGGCGAATTATCTGGAAACACCATATATTTT. Residues: CASSLITGGELSGNTIYF.

The chain uses TRBV11-3 and TRBJ2-7; 9 bases align to TRBD1. This CDR3 spans 17 amino acids. Germline V gives CDR1 SGHNT, CDR2 YENEEA. V shed 1 base, J shed 2 bases, and the junction held 9 bases outside the gene matches. The CDR3 DNA sequence: TGTGCCAGCAGCTTAGGAGCACCGGGACAGGGAACCTACGAGCAGTACTTC. This encodes CASSLGAPGQGTYEQYF.

V is TRBV11-2 and J is TRBJ2-7, with D tentatively TRBD1 (6 bases). Looked up from germline, CDR1 is SGHAT and CDR2 is FQNNGV. V lost 1 base and J lost 2, with 18 bases in between. This CDR3 contains 17 residues. The CDR3 is CASSLGSLGALAYEQYF. CDR3 DNA sequence: TGTGCCAGCAGCTTAGGGTCCCTGGGGGCGCTCGCCTACGAGCAGTACTTC.

This clone was recorded once. The chain links TRBV9 to TRBJ1-1; 8 nucleotides line up with TRBD1. With 4 bases clipped from V and 0 bases from J, the junction kept 17 bases outside the gene matches. Germline V lookup: CDR1 SGDLS, CDR2 YYNGEE. The CDR3 contains 19 residues. The CDR3 bases are TGTGCCAGCAGCTACCGACCTGAGGACAGGGCCTACTTGAACACTGAAGCTTTCTTT. Amino acids: CASSYRPEDRAYLNTEAFF.

This clone has only a few counts. The V call is TRBV4-2, the J call TRBJ2-1, with TRBD2 matching 8 bases. Germline CDR1 and CDR2: LGHNA and YNFKEQ. The ends lost 1 base at V and 3 bases at J; junction bases unmatched: 5. CDR3 length equals 16 residues. The CDR3 DNA reads as TGTGCCAGCAGCCAAGCCTCTAGCGGGCACTACAATGAGCAGTTCTTC. Encoded protein: CASSQASSGHYNEQFF.

The genes are TRBV19 and TRBJ1-5, with D hard to call. Between the trimmed V and J ends, which lost 5 bases and 1 base, there was a span of 12 bases. The CDR3 length is 15 residues. CDR1 and CDR2 from the germline V gene are LNHDA and SQIVND (reference sequence). The CDR3 DNA reads as TGTGCCAGTAGTTTCGGGGTACGGAGCAATCAGCCCCAGCATTTT. Amino acids: CASSFGVRSNQPQHF.

Worth noting for this clone: A read error may produce the germline difference seen at one junction end. Different DNA sequences within this sample yield the same CDR3. The chain carries TRBV6-1 and TRBJ1-6; no clear D. The germline gives CDR1 MNHNS, CDR2 SASEGT. The CDR3 contains 17 residues. CDR3 sequence: CASSERRRGSYNSPLHF. CDR3 nucleotides: TGTGCCAGCAGTGAAAGGCGACGGGGTTCCTATAATTCCCCCCTCCACTTT.

V and J are TRBV5-6 and TRBJ2-7, with D uncertain. The germline V gene encodes CDR1 SGHDT and CDR2 YYEEEE. V lost 1 base to trimming and J lost 3 bases, with 11 bases between them. The CDR3 is 14 amino acids. The CDR3 coding sequence is TGTGCCAGCAGCTTGTTAGACGGAGACTACGAGCAGTACTTC. It specifies CASSLLDGDYEQYF.

On this clone: This specimen includes other DNA sequences encoding the same CDR3. The chain combines TRBV7-9 with TRBJ1-6; 9 positions match TRBD1. The CDR3 contains 14 residues. Per germline, CDR1 SEHNR and CDR2 FQNEAQ (reference sequence). Losses at the gene ends were 6 bases for V and 13 bases for J; bases not matched to a gene: 10. The CDR3 sequence: CASRTGQGRSPLHF. CDR3 in DNA: TGTGCCAGCAGGACCGGACAGGGGAGATCGCCCCTCCACTTT.

As DNA, the CDR3 is TGTGCCAGCAGACACACAGGGCGAACGAACACTGAAGCTTTCTTT. Translated, it gives CASRHTGRTNTEAFF. This chain joins TRBV5-5 and TRBJ1-1, with D possibly TRBD1 on 6 matching bases. The CDR3 runs to 15 residues. Germline V gene data show CDR1 as SGHKS and CDR2 as YYEKEE (reference sequence). V was pared by 5 bases and J by 1 base, with 15 bases between.

The chain couples TRBV5-5 to TRBJ1-6; D gene unclear. CDR1 SGHKS and CDR2 YYEKEE come from the germline V gene (reference sequence). The V and J ends lost 0 bases and 1 base respectively, with 11 bases between them. The CDR3 totals 17 residues. The CDR3 DNA follows: TGTGCCAGCAGCTTGGGAGGGATTAGGTCCTATAATTCACCCCTCCACTTT. Its protein product is CASSLGGIRSYNSPLHF.

The chain uses TRBV19 and TRBJ2-1, with 10 nucleotides matching TRBD2. Germline lookup yields CDR1 LNHDA and CDR2 SQIVND (reference sequence). J was trimmed by 4 bases and V by 5 bases; bases with no gene match: 11. The CDR3 has 17 amino acids. The CDR3 DNA reads TGTGCCAGTAGTCTACCGTTAGCGGGAGGAGTGTACAATGAGCAGTTCTTC. Amino acid sequence: CASSLPLAGGVYNEQFF.

The gene calls are TRBV2 and TRBJ2-6, with 10 bases aligning to TRBD1. The length of the CDR3 is 23 residues. V gave up 2 bases and J gave up 4 bases; unmatched junction bases: 23. The germline V gene encodes CDR1 SNHLY and CDR2 FYNNEI. The CDR3 sequence: CASSEFDTKAAGTGVVGANVLTF. CDR3 DNA sequence: TGTGCCAGCAGTGAATTCGACACGAAAGCAGCCGGGACAGGGGTGGTGGGGGCCAACGTCCTGACTTTC.

Comments on this clone: Other nucleotide sequences in the sample specify the same CDR3. The chain employs TRBV6-1 and TRBJ1-6; tentative D call: TRBD1 (5 bases). Germline CDR1 reads MNHNS; CDR2 reads SASEGT. The CDR3 is 16 residues long. Trimming pared 3 bases from V and 5 bases from J, leaving 14 bases between. CDR3: CASSDYLGRDNSPLHF. DNA for the CDR3: TGTGCCAGCAGTGATTATTTGGGCAGGGATAATTCACCCCTCCACTTT.

The chain is built from TRBV5-6 and TRBJ2-7, with D unresolved. Trimming removed 3 bases at V and 3 bases at J, with 10 bases between. The CDR3 runs to 13 residues. Germline CDR1 SGHDT, CDR2 YYEEEE. The DNA for the CDR3 is TGTGCCAGCAGCTCCCAGGCCCACTACGAGCAGTACTTC. Translated, it gives CASSSQAHYEQYF.

CDR3 sequence reads: CASSPGAGGPEEQYF. CDR3 bases: TGTGCCAGCAGCCCAGGGGCGGGAGGGCCTGAGGAGCAGTACTTC. This sequence joins TRBV7-2 and TRBJ2-7; 9 positions match TRBD2. CDR1 and CDR2 from the germline V gene are SGHTA and FQGNSA. The CDR3 is 15 residues long. V shed 5 bases and J 7 bases; nucleotides not matched to a gene: 12.

This chain connects TRBV5-8 to TRBJ1-2, with TRBD1 as a possible D gene (5 bases). V lost 0 bases, J lost 2 bases, and 5 bases lay in between. Germline V CDR1 and CDR2: SGHTS, YDEGEE. The CDR3 is 13 amino acids. CDR3 DNA: TGTGCCAGCAGCTTGGCAGGGAACTATGGCTACACCTTC. This codes for CASSLAGNYGYTF.

The chain has TRBV2 and TRBJ1-1; 7 bases are a match to TRBD1. The ends lost 7 bases at V and 0 bases at J; junction bases unmatched: 8. This CDR3 has 15 amino acids. Looked up from germline, CDR1 is SNHLY and CDR2 is FYNNEI. The CDR3 here is CASKRTGALNTEAFF. DNA for the CDR3: TGTGCCAGCAAACGGACAGGTGCCTTGAACACTGAAGCTTTCTTT.

J is TRBJ1-1 and V is TRBV19; D is perhaps TRBD1 (6 bases). CDR1 LNHDA and CDR2 SQIVND come from the germline V gene (reference sequence). The CDR3 has 14 residues. The V gene lost 5 bases and the J gene lost 1 base, with 11 bases spanning the gap. The CDR3 DNA follows: TGTGCCAGTAGTGCAAACAGGGAGAACACTGAAGCTTTCTTT. Its protein is CASSANRENTEAFF.

The chain uses TRBV19 and TRBJ2-4; 8 bases match TRBD2. CDR3 length: 15 residues. Germline CDR1 is LNHDA and CDR2 is SQIVND (reference sequence). Losses at the gene ends were 6 bases for V and 4 bases for J; bases not matched to a gene: 8. CDR3 in DNA: TGTGCCAGTAGGCTTGCGGGGGGTGCTAAAAACATTCAGTACTTC. Translated: CASRLAGGAKNIQYF.